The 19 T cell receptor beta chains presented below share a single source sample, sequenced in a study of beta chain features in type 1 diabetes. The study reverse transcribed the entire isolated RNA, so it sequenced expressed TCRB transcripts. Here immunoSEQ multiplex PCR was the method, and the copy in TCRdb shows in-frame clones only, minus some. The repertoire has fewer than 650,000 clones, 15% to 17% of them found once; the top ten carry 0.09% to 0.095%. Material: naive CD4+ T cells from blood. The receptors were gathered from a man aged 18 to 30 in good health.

The DNA for the CDR3 is TGTGCCAGCAGCTTAGAGGGAACCAGGGGTCTACTAGCCAAAAACATTCAGTACTTC. This gives the protein CASSLEGTRGLLAKNIQYF. This chain connects TRBV7-2 to TRBJ2-4; possibly TRBD1 for D (6 bases). The V gene lost 1 base and the J gene lost 0 bases, with 19 bases spanning the gap. The germline CDR1 and CDR2 sequences are SGHTA and FQGNSA. CDR3 length: 19 residues. Full variable domain (missing parts from reference TRBV7-2 and TRBJ2-4): GAGVSQSPSNKVTEKGKDVELRCDPISGHTALYWYRQSLGQGLEFLIYFQGNSAPDKSGLPSDRFSAERTGGSVSTLTIQRTQQEDSAVYLCASSLEGTRGLLAKNIQYFGAGTRLSVL.

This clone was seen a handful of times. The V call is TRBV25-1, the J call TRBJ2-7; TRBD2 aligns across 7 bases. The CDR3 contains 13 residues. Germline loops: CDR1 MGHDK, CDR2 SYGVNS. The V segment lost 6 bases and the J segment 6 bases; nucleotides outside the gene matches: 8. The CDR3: CASRGGAAREQYF. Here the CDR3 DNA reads TGTGCCAGCAGGGGAGGGGCAGCGCGCGAGCAGTACTTC.

The CDR3 protein is CASSFAGGFGDTQYF. CDR3 nucleotides: TGTGCCAGCAGTTTTGCGGGAGGGTTTGGAGATACGCAGTATTTT. The chain links TRBV28 to TRBJ2-3; 9 bases line up with TRBD2. J gave up 5 bases and V 3 bases, and 6 bases lay outside the gene matches. The CDR3 has 15 residues. Germline CDR1 MDHEN, CDR2 SYDVKM.

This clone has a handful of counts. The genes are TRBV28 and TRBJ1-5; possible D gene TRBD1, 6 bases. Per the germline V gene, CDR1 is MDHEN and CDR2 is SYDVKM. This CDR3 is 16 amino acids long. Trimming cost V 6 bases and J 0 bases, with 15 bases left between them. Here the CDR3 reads CASRRLAGVSNQPQHF. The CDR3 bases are TGTGCCAGCAGAAGGTTAGCAGGGGTTAGCAATCAGCCCCAGCATTTT.

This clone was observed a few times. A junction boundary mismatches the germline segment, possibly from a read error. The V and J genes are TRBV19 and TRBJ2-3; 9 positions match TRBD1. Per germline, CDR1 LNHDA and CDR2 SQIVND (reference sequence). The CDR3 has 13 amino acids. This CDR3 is CASSARWDRADHF. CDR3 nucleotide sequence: TGTGCCAGTAGTGCCAGGTGGGACAGGGCCGACCATTTT.

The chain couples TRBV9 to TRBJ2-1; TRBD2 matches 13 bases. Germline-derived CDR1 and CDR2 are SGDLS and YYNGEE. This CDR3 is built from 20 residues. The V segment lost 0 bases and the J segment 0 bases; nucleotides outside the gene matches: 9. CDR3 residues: CASSVVPGTSGKDSYNEQFF. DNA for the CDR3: TGTGCCAGCAGCGTAGTCCCAGGGACTAGCGGGAAAGACTCCTACAATGAGCAGTTCTTC. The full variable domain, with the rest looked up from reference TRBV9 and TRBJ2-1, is DSGVTQTPKHLITATGQRVTLRCSPRSGDLSVYWYQQSLDQGLQFLIQYYNGEERAKGNILERFSAQQFPDLHSELNLSSLELGDSALYFCASSVVPGTSGKDSYNEQFFGPGTRLTVL.

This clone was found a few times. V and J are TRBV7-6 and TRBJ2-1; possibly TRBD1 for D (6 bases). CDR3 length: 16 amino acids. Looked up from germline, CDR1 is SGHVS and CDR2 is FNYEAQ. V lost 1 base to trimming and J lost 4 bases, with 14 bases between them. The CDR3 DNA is TGTGCCAGCAGCTTAGACAGGGCGGCGGCTTACAATGAGCAGTTCTTC. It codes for CASSLDRAAAYNEQFF.

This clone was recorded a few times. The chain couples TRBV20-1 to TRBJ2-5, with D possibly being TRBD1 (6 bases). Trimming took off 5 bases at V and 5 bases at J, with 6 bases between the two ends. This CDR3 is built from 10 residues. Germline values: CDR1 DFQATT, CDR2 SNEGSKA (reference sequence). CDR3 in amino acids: CSAQGETQYF. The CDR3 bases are TGCAGTGCTCAGGGGGAGACCCAGTACTTC.

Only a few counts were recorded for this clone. The CDR3 sequence: CASSQDRGWAFF. The CDR3 DNA reads as TGTGCCAGCAGCCAAGATCGAGGGTGGGCTTTCTTT. The chain couples TRBV4-2 to TRBJ1-1, with D unresolved. Trimming removed 0 bases at V and 11 bases at J, with 10 bases between. Germline V gene sequence: CDR1 LGHNA, CDR2 YNFKEQ. This CDR3 region has 12 residues.

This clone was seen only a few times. In DNA form, the CDR3 reads TGTGCCAGTAGTTGGGCGGTCAGCTATGGCTACACCTTC. Translating it yields CASSWAVSYGYTF. The gene calls are TRBV19 and TRBJ1-2; D is undetermined. Germline CDR1 and CDR2: LNHDA and SQIVND (reference sequence). This CDR3 spans 13 amino acids. V gave up 5 bases and J gave up 4 bases, with 11 bases separating them.

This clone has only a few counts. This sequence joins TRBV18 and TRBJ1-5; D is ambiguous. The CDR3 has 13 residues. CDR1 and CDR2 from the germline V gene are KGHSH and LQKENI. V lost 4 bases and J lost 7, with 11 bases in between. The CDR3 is CASSQGRQQPQHF. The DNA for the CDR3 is TGTGCCAGCTCACAGGGTAGGCAACAGCCCCAGCATTTT. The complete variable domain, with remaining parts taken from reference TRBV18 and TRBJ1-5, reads NAGVMQNPRHLVRRRGQEARLRCSPMKGHSHVYWYRQLPEEGLKFMVYLQKENIIDESGMPKERFSAEFPKEGPSILRIQQVVRGDSAAYFCASSQGRQQPQHFGDGTRLSIL.

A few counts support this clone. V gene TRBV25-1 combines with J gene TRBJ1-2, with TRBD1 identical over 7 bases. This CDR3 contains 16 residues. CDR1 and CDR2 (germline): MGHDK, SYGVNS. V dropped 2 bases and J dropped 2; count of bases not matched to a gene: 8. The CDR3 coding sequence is TGTGCCAGCAGTGAACCAGGAGTGACAGGGAACTATGGCTACACCTTC. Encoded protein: CASSEPGVTGNYGYTF.

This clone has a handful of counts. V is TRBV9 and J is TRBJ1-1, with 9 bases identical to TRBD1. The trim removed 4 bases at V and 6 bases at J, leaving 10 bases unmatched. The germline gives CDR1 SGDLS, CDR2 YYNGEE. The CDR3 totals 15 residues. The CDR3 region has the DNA TGTGCCAGCAGCCTCTCGGGACAGGGTCGGTCTGAAGCTTTCTTT. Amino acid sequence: CASSLSGQGRSEAFF.

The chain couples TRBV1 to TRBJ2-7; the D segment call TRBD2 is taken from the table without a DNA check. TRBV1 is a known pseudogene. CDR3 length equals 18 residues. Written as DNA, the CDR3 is TGCACCAGCAGCCAGGACGGTAGCGGGGGGCCCGACTCCTACGAGCAGTACTTC. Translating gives CTSSQDGSGGPDSYEQYF.

CDR3 nucleotides: TGTGCCTGGAGTAGCGGCCTGGTTATCCACTTT. Translated, it gives CAWSSGLVIHF. This chain links TRBV30 with TRBJ1-6; D is unresolved. V lost 2 bases, J lost 17 bases, and 13 bases lay in between. The CDR3 is made up of 11 amino acids. Germline lookup yields CDR1 GTSNPN and CDR2 SVGIG (reference sequence).

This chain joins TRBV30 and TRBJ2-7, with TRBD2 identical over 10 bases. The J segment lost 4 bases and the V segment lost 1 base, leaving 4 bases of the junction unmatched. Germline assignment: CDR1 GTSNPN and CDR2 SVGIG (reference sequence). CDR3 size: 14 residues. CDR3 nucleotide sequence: TGTGCCTGGAGTGGGGATAGCGGGGGGTACGAGCAGTACTTC. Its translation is CAWSGDSGGYEQYF.

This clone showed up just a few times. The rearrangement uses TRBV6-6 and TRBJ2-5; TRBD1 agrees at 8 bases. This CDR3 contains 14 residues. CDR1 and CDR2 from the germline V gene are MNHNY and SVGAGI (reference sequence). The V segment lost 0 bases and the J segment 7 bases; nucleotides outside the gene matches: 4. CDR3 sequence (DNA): TGTGCCAGCAGTTACTCGGGACAGGTCCGGACCCAGTACTTC. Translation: CASSYSGQVRTQYF.

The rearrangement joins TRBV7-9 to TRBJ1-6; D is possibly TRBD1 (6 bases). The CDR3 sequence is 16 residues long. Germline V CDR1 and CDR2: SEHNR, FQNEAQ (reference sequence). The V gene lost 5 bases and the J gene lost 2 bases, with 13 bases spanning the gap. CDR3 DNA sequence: TGTGCCAGCAGCCCTACAGGGAGCCCCTATAATTCACCCCTCCACTTT. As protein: CASSPTGSPYNSPLHF.

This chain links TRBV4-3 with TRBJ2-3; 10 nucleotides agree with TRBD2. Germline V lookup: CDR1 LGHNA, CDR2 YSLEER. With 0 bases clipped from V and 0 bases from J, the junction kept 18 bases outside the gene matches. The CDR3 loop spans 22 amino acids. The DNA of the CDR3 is TGCGCCAGCAGCCAAGAATACAGGATGGTTAGCGGGGGGCTTTCTAGCACAGATACGCAGTATTTT. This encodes CASSQEYRMVSGGLSSTDTQYF.